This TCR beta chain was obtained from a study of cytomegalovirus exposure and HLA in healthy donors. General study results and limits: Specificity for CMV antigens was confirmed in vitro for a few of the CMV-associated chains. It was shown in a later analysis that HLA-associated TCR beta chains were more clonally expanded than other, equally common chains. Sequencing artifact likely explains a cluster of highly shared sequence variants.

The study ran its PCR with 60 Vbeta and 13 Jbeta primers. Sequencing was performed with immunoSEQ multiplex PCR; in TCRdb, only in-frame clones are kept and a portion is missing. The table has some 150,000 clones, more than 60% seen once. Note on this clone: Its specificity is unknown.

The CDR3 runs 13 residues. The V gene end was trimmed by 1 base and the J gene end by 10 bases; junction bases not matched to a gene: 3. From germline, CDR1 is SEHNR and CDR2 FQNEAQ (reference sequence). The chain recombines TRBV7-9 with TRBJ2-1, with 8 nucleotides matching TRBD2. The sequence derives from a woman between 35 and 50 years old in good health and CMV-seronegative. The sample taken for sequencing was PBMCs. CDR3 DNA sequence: TGTGCCAGCAGCTTAGGGGTAGCGGGGGAGCAGTTCTTC. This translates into CASSLGVAGEQFF.